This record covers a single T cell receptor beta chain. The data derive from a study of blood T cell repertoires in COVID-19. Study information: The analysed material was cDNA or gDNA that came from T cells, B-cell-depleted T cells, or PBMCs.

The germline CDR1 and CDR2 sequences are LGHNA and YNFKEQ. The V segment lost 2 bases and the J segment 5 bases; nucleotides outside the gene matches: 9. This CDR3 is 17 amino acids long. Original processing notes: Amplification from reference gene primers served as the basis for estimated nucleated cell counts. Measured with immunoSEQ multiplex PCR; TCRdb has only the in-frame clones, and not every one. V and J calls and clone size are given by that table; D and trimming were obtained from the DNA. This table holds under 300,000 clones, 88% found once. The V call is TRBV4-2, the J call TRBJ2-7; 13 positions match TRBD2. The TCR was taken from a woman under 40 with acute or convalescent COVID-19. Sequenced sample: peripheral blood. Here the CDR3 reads CASSQQPGLAGANEQYF. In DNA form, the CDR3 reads TGTGCCAGCAGCCAACAACCCGGACTAGCGGGAGCTAACGAGCAGTACTTC.